This T cell receptor (beta chain) stems from a study of T cells in Graves' hyperthyroidism and ophthalmopathy. The investigators amplified TCR beta CDR3 regions from RNA transcripts. Primed by the HTBI set, a first-round RT-PCR was run on the TCR CDR3. TCRdb passed the multiplex PCR reads through MiXCR, listing each CDR3 protein once. The data show hundreds of thousands of distinct CDR3 sequences, with 20% to 25% seen just once and roughly 60% held by the top ten. The germline V gene has CDR1 SGHAT and CDR2 FQNNGV. V lost 1 base to trimming and J lost 3 bases, with 8 bases between them. The CDR3 runs to 14 residues.

The sequence came from a man aged 30-40 years with Graves' ophthalmopathy. The chain carries TRBV11-2 and TRBJ2-3, with unresolved D. Sequencing input: blood. CDR3 sequence: CASSLAARTDTQYF. The CDR3 nucleotides are TGTGCCAGCAGCTTAGCGGCCCGTACAGATACGCAGTATTTT.